This TCR beta chain comes out of a study of blood T cells in healthy people across ages. The authors ran a second PCR of 7 to 11 cycles using a sample-barcoded 5' primer and a J-beta primer mix. TCRdb recomputed calls from the 5' RACE reads with MiXCR, one row per CDR3 protein. Here the sample spans 500,000 to 550,000 distinct CDR3 sequences, under 30% being singletons. V shed 6 bases and J shed 2 bases, with 22 bases lying between them. Germline-derived CDR1 and CDR2 are MNHEY and SVGAGI. The CDR3 consists of 17 residues. The same data also contributed to another study, on T cells of mothers and their children. From that second work: Barcodes and 2-4 random nucleotides were added by M1S in the second PCR. For each mother, over 8 million TCR beta CDR3 reads were obtained, and for each child, a few million.

The sequence came from a boy aged 10-17 years in good health. The gene calls are TRBV6-5 and TRBJ2-5; a possible D gene is TRBD2 (5 bases). Sequencing input: blood. The CDR3 region has the DNA TGTGCCAGCAGCTCACTCCCCTCAGCGGCCACACAAGAGACCCAGTACTTC. Protein product: CASSSLPSAATQETQYF.